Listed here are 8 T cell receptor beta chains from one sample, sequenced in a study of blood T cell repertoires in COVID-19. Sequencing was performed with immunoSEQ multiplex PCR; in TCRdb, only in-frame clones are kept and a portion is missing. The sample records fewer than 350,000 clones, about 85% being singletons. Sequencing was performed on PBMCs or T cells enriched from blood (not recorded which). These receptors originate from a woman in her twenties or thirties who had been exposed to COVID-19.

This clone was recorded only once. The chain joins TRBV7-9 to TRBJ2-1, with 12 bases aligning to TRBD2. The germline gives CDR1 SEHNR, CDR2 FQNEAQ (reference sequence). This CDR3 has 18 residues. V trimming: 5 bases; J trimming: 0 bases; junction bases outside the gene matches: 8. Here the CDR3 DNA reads TGTGCCAGCAGCCCTGGGGCTAGCGGGAGGGCCTCCTACAATGAGCAGTTCTTC. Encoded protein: CASSPGASGRASYNEQFF.

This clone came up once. CDR3 sequence (DNA): TGTGCCAGCAGTTACGGGCAAACTGGGGCAGTTAGCAATCAGCCCCAGCATTTT. Translating gives CASSYGQTGAVSNQPQHF. This chain uses TRBV6-2 or TRBV6-3 with TRBJ1-5; TRBD1 might be the D (5 bases). CDR1 MNHEY and CDR2 SVGEGT come from the germline V gene. The V gene lost 2 bases and the J gene lost 0 bases, with 17 bases spanning the gap. CDR3 length: 18 residues.

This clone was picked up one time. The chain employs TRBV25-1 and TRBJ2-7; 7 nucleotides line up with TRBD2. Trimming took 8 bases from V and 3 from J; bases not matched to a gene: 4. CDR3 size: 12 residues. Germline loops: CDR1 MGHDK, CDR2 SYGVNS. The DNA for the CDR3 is TGTGCCAGCGGGGGAGGGCTCTACGAGCAGTACTTC. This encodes CASGGGLYEQYF.

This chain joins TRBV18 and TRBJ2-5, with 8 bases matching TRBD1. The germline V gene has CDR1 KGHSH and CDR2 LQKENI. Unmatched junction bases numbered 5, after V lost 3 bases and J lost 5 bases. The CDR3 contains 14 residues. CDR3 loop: CASSPQGAEETQYF. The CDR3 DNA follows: TGTGCCAGCTCACCTCAGGGGGCAGAGGAGACCCAGTACTTC.

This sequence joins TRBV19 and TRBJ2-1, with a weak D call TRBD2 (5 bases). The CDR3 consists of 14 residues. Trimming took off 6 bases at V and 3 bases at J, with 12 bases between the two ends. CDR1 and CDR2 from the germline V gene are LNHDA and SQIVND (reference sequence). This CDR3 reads CASRSRRNYNEQFF. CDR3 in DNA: TGTGCCAGTAGGTCCCGGAGGAACTACAATGAGCAGTTCTTC.

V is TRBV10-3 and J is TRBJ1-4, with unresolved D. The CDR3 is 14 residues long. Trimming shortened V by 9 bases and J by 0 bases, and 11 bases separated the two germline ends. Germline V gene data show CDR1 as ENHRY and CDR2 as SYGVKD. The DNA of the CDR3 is TGTGCCATTGGGTTCGGAGCAACTAATGAAAAACTGTTTTTT. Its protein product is CAIGFGATNEKLFF.

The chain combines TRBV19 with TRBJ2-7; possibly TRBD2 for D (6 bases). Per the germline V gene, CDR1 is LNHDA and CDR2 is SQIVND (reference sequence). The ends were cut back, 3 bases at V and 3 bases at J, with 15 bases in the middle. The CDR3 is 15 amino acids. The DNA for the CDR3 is TGTGCCAGTAGTATGGCCCATAGCGGATTCTACGAGCAGTACTTC. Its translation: CASSMAHSGFYEQYF.

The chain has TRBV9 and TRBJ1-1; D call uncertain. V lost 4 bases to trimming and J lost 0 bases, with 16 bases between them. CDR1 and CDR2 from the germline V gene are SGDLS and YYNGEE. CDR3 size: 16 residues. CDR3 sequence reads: CASSWGVGPLNTEAFF. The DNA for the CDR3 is TGTGCCAGCAGCTGGGGAGTAGGGCCATTGAACACTGAAGCTTTCTTT.